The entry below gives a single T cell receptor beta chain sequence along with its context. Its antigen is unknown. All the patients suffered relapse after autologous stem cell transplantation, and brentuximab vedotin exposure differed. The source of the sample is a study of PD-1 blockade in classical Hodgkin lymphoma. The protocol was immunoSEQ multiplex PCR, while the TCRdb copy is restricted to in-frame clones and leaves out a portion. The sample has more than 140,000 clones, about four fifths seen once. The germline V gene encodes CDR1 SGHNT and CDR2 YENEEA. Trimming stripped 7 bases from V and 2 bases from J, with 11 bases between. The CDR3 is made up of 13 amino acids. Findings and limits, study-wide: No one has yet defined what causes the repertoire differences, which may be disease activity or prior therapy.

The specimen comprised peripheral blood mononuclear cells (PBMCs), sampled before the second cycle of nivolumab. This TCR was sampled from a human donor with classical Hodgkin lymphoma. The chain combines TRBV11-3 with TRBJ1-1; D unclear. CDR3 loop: CASTSDDNTEAFF. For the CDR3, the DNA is TGTGCCAGCACCAGCGACGACAACACTGAAGCTTTCTTT.